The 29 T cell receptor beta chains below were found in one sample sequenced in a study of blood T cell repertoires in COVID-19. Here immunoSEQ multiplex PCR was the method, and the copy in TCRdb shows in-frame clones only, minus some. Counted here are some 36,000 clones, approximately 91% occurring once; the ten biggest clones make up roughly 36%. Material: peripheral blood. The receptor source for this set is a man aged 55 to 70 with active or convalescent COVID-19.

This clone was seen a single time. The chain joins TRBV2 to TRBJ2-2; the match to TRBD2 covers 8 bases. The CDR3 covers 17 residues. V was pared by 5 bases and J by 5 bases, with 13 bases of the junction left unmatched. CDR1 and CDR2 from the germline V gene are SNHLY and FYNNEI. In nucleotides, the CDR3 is TGTGCCAGCAGTCCCCAATCCGGACTAGCAGGTACCGGGGAGCTGTTTTTT. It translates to CASSPQSGLAGTGELFF.

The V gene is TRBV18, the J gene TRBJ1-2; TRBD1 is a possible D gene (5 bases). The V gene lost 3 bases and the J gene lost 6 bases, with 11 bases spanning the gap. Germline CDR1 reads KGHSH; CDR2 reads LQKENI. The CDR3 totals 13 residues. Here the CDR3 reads CASSPFRGDGYTF. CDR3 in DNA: TGTGCCAGCTCACCGTTTAGGGGCGATGGCTACACCTTC.

Here the CDR3 reads CASRPRGLNTGELFF. The CDR3 bases are TGTGCCAGCAGACCCAGGGGGCTAAACACCGGGGAGCTGTTTTTT. V usage is TRBV7-2 and J usage is TRBJ2-2; TRBD1 aligns across 8 bases. This CDR3 has 15 residues. Per the germline V gene, CDR1 is SGHTA and CDR2 is FQGNSA. V gave up 6 bases and J gave up 2 bases; unmatched junction bases: 5.

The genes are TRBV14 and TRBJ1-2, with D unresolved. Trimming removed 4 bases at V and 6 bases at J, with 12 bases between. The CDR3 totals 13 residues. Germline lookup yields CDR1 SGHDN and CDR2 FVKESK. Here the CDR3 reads CASSLRTKDGYTF. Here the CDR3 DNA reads TGTGCCAGCAGCCTACGGACTAAGGATGGCTACACCTTC.

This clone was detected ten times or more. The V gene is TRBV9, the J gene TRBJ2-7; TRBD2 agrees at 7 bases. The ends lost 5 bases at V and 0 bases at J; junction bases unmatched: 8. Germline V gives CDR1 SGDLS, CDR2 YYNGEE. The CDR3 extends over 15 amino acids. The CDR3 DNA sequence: TGTGCCAGCAGTCGGGGGGAGGGATCCTCCTACGAGCAGTACTTC. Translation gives CASSRGEGSSYEQYF.

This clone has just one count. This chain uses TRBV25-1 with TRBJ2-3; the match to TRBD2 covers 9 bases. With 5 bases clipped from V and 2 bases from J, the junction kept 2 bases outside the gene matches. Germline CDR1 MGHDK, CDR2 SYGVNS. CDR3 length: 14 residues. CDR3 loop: CASSRTSDTDTQYF. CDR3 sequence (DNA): TGTGCCAGCAGTAGGACTAGCGACACAGATACGCAGTATTTT. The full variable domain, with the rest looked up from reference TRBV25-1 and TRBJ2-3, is EADIYQTPRYLVIGTGKKITLECSQTMGHDKMYWYQQDPGMELHLIHYSYGVNSTEKGDLSSESTVSRIRTEHFPLTLESARPSHTSQYLCASSRTSDTDTQYFGPGTRLTVL.

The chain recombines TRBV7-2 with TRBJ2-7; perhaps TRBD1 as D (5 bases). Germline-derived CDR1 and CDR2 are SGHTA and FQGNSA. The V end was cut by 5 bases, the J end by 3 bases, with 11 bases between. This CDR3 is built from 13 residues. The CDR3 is CASSPWGGYEQYF. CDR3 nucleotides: TGTGCCAGCAGCCCTTGGGGCGGCTACGAGCAGTACTTC.

This CDR3 reads CASNPRPQSAREVGTDTQYF. The CDR3 region has the DNA TGTGCCAGCAACCCCCGGCCGCAAAGCGCCAGGGAGGTGGGCACAGATACGCAGTATTTT. The V and J genes are TRBV21-1 and TRBJ2-3; the DNA was not compared with TRBD2, the D call given in the table. TRBV21-1 is shown as a pseudogene. This CDR3 has 20 residues.

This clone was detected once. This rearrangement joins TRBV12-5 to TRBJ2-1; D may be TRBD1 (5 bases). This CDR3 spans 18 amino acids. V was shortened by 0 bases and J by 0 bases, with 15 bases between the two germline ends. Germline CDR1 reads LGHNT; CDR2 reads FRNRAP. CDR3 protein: CASGLVPFHRSSYNEQFF. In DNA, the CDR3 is TGTGCTAGTGGTTTGGTACCGTTCCACAGGAGCTCCTACAATGAGCAGTTCTTC.

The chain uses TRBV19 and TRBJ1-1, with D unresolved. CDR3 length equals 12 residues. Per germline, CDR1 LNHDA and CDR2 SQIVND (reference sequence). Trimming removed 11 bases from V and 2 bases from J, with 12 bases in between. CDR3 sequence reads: CAVMRENTEAFF. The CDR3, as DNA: TGTGCCGTGATGAGGGAAAACACTGAAGCTTTCTTT.

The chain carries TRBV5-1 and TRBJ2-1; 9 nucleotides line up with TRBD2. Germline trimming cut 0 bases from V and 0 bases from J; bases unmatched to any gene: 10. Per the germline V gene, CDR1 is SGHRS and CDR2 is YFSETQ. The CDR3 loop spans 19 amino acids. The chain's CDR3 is CASSLEGSGRPSSYNEQFF. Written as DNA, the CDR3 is TGCGCCAGCAGCTTGGAAGGTAGCGGGAGACCGAGCTCCTACAATGAGCAGTTCTTC.

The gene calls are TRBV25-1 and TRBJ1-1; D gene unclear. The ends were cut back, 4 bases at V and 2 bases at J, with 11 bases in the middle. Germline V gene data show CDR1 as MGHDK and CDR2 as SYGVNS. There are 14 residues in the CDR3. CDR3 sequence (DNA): TGTGCCAGCAGTGGCAAAGCGGTTAACACTGAAGCTTTCTTT. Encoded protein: CASSGKAVNTEAFF.

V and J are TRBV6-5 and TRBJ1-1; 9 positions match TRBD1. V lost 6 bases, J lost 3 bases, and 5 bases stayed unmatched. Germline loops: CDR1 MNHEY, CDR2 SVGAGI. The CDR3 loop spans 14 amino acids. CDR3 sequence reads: CASSIQGAYTEAFF. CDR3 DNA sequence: TGTGCCAGCAGCATACAGGGGGCTTACACTGAAGCTTTCTTT.

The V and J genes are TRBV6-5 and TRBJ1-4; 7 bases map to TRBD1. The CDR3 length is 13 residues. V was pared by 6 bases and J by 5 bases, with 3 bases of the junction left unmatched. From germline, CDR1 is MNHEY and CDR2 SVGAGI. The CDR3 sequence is CASSRDSNEKLFF. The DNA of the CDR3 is TGTGCCAGCAGCCGGGACAGCAATGAAAAACTGTTTTTT.

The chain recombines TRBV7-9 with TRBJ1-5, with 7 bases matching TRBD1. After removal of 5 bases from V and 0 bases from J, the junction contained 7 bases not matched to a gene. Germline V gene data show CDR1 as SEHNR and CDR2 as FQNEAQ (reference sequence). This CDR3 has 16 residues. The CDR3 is CASSTGTVYSNQPQHF. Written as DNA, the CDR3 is TGTGCCAGCAGCACCGGGACAGTTTATAGCAATCAGCCCCAGCATTTT. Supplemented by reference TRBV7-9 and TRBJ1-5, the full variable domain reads DTGVSQNPRHKITKRGQNVTFRCDPISEHNRLYWYRQTLGQGPEFLTYFQNEAQLEKSRLLSDRFSAERPKGSFSTLEIQRTEQGDSAMYLCASSTGTVYSNQPQHFGDGTRLSIL.

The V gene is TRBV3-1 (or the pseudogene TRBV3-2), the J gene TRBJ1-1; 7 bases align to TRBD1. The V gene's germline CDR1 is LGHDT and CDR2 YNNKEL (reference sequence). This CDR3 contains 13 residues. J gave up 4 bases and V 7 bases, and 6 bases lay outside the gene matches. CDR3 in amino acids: CASIPAGGTEAFF. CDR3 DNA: TGTGCCAGCATCCCCGCAGGGGGCACTGAAGCTTTCTTT.

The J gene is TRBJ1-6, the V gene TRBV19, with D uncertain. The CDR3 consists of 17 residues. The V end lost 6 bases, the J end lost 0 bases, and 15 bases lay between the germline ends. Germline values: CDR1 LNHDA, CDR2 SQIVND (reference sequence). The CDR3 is CASSLTLRSSYNSPLHF. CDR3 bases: TGTGCCAGTAGCCTCACCCTACGGAGCTCCTATAATTCACCCCTCCACTTT. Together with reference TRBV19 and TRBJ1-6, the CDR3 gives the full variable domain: DGGITQSPKYLFRKEGQNVTLSCEQNLNHDAMYWYRQDPGQGLRLIYYSQIVNDFQKGDIAEGYSVSREKKESFPLTVTSAQKNPTAFYLCASSLTLRSSYNSPLHFGNGTRLTVT.

The CDR3 sequence is CASSDLEDRGTDTQYF. CDR3 nucleotide sequence: TGTGCCAGCAGTGATTTAGAGGACAGGGGCACAGATACGCAGTATTTT. The V and J genes are TRBV2 and TRBJ2-3; 8 nucleotides align to TRBD1. In germline, CDR1 is SNHLY, CDR2 FYNNEI. Germline trimming cut 3 bases from V and 1 base from J; bases unmatched to any gene: 6. The length of the CDR3 is 16 residues. Filled out from reference TRBV2 and TRBJ2-3, the complete variable domain reads EPEVTQTPSHQVTQMGQEVILRCVPISNHLYFYWYRQILGQKVEFLVSFYNNEISEKSEIFDDQFSVERPDGSNFTLKIRSTKLEDSAMYFCASSDLEDRGTDTQYFGPGTRLTVL.

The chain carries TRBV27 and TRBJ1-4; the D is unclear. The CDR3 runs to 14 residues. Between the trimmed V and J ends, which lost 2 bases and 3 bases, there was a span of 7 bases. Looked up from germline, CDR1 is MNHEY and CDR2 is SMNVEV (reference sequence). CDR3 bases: TGTGCCAGCAGTTTAACGGAGGCTAATGAAAAACTGTTTTTT. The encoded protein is CASSLTEANEKLFF.

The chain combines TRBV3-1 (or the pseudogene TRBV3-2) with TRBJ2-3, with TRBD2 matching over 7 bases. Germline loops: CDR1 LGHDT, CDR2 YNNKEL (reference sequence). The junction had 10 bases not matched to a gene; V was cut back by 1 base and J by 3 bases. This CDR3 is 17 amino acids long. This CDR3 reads CASSQGQRGYPTDTQYF. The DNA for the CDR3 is TGTGCCAGCAGCCAAGGTCAGCGGGGCTATCCAACAGATACGCAGTATTTT.

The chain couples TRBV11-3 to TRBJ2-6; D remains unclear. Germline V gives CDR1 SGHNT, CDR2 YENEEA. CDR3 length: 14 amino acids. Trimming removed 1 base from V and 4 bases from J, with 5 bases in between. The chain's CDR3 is CASSLGAGANVLTF. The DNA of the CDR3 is TGTGCCAGCAGCTTAGGAGCGGGGGCCAACGTCCTGACTTTC.

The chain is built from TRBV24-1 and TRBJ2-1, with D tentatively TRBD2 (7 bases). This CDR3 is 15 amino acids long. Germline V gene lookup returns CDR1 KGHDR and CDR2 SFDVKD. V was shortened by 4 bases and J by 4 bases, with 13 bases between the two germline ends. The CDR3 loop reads CATSEGGGRYNEQFF. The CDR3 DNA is TGTGCCACCAGTGAGGGCGGGGGCCGGTACAATGAGCAGTTCTTC.

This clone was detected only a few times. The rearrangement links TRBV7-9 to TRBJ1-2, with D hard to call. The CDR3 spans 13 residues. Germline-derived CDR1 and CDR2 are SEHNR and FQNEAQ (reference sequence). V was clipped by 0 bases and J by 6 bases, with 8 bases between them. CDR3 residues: CASSLAQEDGYTF. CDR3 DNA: TGTGCCAGCAGCTTAGCCCAGGAGGATGGCTACACCTTC.

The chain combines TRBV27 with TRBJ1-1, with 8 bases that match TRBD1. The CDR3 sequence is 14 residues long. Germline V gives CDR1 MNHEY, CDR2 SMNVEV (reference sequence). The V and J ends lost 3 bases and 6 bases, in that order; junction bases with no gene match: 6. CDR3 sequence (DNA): TGTGCCAGCAGTTTCCTCAGGGGGCTCGCTGAAGCTTTCTTT. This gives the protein CASSFLRGLAEAFF.

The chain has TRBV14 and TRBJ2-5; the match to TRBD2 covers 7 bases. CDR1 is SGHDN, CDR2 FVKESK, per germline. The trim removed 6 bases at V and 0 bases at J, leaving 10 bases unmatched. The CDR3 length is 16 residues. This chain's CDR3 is CASRGGREEDQETQYF. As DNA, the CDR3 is TGTGCCAGCAGGGGTGGACGGGAGGAGGACCAAGAGACCCAGTACTTC.

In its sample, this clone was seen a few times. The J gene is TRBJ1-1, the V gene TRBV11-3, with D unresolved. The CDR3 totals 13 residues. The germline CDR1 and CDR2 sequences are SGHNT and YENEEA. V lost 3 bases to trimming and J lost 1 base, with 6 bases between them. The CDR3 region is CASSLQENTEAFF. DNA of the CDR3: TGTGCCAGCAGCTTGCAGGAGAACACTGAAGCTTTCTTT.

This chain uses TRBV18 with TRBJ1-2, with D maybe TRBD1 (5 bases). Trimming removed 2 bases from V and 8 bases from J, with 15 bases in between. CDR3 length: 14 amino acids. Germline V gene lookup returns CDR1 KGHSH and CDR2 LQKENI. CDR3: CASSPTQGAEGYTF. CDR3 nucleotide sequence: TGTGCCAGCTCACCAACTCAGGGTGCGGAGGGCTACACCTTC.

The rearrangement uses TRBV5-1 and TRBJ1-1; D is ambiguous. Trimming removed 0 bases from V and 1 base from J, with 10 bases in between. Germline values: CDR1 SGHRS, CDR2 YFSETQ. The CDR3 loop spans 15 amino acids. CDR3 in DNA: TGCGCCAGCAGCTTGGGGGCCCTTACGAACACTGAAGCTTTCTTT. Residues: CASSLGALTNTEAFF.

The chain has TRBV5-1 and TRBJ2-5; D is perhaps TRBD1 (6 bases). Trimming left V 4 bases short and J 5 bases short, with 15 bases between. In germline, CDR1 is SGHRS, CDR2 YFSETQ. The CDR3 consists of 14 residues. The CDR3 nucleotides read TGCGCCAGCAGCAGGACAGAAGGAAGGGAGACCCAGTACTTC. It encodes CASSRTEGRETQYF.